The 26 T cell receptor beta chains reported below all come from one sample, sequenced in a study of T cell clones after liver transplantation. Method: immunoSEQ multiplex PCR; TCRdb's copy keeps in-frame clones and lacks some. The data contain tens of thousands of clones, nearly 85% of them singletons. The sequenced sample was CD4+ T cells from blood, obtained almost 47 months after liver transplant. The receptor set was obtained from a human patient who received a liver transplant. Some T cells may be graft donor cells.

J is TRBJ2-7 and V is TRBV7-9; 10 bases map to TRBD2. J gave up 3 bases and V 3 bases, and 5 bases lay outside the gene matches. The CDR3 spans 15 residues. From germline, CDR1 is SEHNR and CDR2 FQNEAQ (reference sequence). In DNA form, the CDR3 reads TGTGCCAGCAGCTTGGTACTAGCGGGAAGCTACGAGCAGTACTTC. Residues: CASSLVLAGSYEQYF.

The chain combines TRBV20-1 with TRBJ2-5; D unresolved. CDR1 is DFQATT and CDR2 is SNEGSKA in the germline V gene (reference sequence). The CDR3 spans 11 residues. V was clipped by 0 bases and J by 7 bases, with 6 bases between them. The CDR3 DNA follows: TGCAGTGCTAGAGATTTTGGGACCCAGTACTTC. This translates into CSARDFGTQYF.

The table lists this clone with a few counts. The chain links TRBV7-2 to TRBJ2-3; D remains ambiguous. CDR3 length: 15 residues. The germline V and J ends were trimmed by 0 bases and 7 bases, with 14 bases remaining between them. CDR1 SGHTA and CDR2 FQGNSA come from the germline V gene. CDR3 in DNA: TGTGCCAGCAGCTTAGCCGGGCAGACTCCGAATACGCAGTATTTT. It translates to CASSLAGQTPNTQYF. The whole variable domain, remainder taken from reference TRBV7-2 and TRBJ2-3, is GAGVSQSPSNKVTEKGKDVELRCDPISGHTALYWYRQSLGQGLEFLIYFQGNSAPDKSGLPSDRFSAERTGGSVSTLTIQRTQQEDSAVYLCASSLAGQTPNTQYFGPGTRLTVL.

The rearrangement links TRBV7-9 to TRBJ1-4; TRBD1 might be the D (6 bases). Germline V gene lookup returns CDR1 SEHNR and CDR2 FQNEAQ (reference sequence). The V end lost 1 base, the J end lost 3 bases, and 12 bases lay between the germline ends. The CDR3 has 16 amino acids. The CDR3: CASSLGVGGPNEKLFF. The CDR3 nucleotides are TGTGCCAGCAGCTTAGGGGTTGGGGGGCCTAATGAAAAACTGTTTTTT. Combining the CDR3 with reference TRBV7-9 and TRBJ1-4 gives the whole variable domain DTGVSQNPRHKITKRGQNVTFRCDPISEHNRLYWYRQTLGQGPEFLTYFQNEAQLEKSRLLSDRFSAERPKGSFSTLEIQRTEQGDSAMYLCASSLGVGGPNEKLFFGSGTQLSVL.

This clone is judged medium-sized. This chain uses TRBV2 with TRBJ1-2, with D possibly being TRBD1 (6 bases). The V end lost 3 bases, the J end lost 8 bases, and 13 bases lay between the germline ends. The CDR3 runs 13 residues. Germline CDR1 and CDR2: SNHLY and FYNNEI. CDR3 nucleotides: TGTGCCAGCAGTGACGCAGGGGCGGGCGGCTACACCTTC. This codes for CASSDAGAGGYTF.

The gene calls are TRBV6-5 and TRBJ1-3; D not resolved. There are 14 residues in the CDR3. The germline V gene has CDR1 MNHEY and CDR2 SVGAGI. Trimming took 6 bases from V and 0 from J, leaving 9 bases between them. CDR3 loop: CASSGPFSGNTIYF. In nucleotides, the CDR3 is TGTGCCAGCAGCGGGCCGTTCTCTGGAAACACCATATATTTT.

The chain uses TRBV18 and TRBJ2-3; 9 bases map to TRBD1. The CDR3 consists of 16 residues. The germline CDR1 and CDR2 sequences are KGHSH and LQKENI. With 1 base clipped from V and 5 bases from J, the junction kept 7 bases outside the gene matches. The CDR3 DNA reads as TGTGCCAGCTCACCACTGGGACAGGGAATTGGAGATACGCAGTATTTT. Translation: CASSPLGQGIGDTQYF.

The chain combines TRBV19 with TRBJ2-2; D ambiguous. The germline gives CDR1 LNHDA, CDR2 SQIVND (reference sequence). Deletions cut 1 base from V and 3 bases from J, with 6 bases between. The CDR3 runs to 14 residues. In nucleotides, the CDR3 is TGTGCCAGTAGTATAGGGCAGGACACCGGGGAGCTGTTTTTT. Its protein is CASSIGQDTGELFF.

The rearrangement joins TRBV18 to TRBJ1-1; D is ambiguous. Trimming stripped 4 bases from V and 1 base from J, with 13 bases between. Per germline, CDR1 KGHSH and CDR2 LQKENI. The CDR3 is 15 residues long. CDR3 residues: CASSHSSPTNTEAFF. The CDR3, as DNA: TGTGCCAGCTCACATTCGTCCCCGACGAACACTGAAGCTTTCTTT.

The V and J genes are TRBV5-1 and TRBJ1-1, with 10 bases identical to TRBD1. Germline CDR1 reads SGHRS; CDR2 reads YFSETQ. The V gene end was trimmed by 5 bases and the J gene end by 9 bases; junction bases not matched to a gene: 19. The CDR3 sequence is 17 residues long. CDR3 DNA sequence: TGCGCCAGCAGTTCTACCGGACCGGGACAGGGGAAAGGTCAAGCTTTCTTT. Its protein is CASSSTGPGQGKGQAFF. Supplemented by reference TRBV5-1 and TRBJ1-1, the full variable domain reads KAGVTQTPRYLIKTRGQQVTLSCSPISGHRSVSWYQQTPGQGLQFLFEYFSETQRNKGNFPGRFSGRQFSNSRSEMNVSTLELGDSALYLCASSSTGPGQGKGQAFFGQGTRLTVV.

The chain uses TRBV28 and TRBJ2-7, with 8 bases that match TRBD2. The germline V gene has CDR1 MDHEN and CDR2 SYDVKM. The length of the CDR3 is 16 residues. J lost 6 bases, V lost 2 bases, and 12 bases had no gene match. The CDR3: CASSLLAGGAGGEQYF. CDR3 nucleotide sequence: TGTGCCAGCAGTTTACTTGCGGGTGGGGCGGGAGGCGAGCAGTACTTC.

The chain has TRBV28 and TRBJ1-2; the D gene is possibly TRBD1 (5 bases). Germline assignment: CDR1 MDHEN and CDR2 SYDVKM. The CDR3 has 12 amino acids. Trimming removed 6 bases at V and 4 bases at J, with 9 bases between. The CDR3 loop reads CASRPGPYGYTF. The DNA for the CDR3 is TGTGCCAGCAGGCCGGGACCCTATGGCTACACCTTC.

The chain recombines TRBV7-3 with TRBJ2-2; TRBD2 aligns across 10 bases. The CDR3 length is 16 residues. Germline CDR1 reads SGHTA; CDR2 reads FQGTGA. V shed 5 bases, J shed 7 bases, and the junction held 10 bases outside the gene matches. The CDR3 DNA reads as TGTGCCAGCAGCCCCCTGGCTAGCGGGAGTAGCGGGGAGCTGTTTTTT. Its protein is CASSPLASGSSGELFF.

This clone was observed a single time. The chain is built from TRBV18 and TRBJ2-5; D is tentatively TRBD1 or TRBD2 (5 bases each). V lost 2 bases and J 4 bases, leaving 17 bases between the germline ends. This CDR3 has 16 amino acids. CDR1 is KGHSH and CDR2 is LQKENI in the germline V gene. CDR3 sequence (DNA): TGTGCCAGCTCACCAGGACTGACGACAGAGGGAGAGACCCAGTACTTC. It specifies CASSPGLTTEGETQYF.

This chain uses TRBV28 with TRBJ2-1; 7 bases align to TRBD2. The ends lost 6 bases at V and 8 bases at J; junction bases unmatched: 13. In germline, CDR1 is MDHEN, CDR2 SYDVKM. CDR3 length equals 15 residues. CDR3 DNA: TGTGCCAGCAGCCTAAGCGGGATATACCGGGATGAGCAGTTCTTC. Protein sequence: CASSLSGIYRDEQFF.

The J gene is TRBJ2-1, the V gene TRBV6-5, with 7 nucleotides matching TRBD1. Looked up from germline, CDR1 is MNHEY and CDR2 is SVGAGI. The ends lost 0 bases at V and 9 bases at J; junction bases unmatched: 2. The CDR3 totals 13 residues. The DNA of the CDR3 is TGTGCCAGCAGTTACTCCGACAGGGCTGAGCAGTTCTTC. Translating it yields CASSYSDRAEQFF.

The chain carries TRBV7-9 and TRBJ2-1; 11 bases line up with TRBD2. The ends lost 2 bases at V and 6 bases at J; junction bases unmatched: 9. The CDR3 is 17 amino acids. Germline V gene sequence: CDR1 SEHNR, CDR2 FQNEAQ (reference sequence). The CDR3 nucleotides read TGTGCCAGCAGCTTACTATACGCTAGCGGGAGGATCAATGAGCAGTTCTTC. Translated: CASSLLYASGRINEQFF.

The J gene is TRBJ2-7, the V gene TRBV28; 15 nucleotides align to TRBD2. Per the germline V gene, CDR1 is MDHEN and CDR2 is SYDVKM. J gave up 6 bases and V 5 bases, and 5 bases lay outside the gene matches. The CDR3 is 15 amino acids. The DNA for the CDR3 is TGTGCCAGCAGTCCTATGGGACTAGCGGGAGGCGAGCAGTACTTC. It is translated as CASSPMGLAGGEQYF.

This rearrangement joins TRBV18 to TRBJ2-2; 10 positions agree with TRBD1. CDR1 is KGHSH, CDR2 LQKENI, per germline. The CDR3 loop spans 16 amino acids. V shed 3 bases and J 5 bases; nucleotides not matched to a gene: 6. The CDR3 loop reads CASSPSGTGATGELFF. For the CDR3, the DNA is TGTGCCAGCTCACCCTCCGGGACAGGGGCAACCGGGGAGCTGTTTTTT.

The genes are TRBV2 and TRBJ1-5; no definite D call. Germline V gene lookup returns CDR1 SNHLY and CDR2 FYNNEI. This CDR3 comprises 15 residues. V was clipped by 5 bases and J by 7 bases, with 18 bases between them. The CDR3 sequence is CASSPTGGVGQPQHF. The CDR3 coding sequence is TGTGCCAGCAGTCCTACCGGTGGGGTCGGGCAGCCCCAGCATTTT.

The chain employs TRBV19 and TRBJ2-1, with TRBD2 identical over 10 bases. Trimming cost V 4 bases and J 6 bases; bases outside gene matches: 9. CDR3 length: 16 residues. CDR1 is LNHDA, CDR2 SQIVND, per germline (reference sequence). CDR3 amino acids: CASSTSSGGYSNEQFF. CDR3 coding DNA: TGTGCCAGTAGTACCTCTAGCGGGGGTTACAGCAATGAGCAGTTCTTC.

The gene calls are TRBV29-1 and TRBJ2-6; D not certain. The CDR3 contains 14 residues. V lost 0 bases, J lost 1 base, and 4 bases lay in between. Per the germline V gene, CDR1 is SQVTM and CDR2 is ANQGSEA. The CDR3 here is CSVEEQSGANVLTF. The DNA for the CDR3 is TGCAGCGTTGAAGAACAGTCTGGGGCCAACGTCCTGACTTTC.

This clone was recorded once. CDR3 loop: CASRYRGHNYGYTF. For the CDR3, the DNA is TGTGCCAGCAGGTACAGGGGGCACAACTATGGCTACACCTTC. The rearrangement joins TRBV7-2 to TRBJ1-2; 9 bases map to TRBD1. Germline V gene sequence: CDR1 SGHTA, CDR2 FQGNSA. V gave up 6 bases and J gave up 2 bases; unmatched junction bases: 4. This CDR3 contains 14 residues.

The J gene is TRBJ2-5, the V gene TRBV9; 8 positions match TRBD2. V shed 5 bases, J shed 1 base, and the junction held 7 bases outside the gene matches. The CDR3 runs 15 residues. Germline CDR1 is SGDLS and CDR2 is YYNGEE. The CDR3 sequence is CASSLTSGLQETQYF. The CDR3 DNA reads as TGTGCCAGCAGTTTAACTAGCGGCCTCCAAGAGACCCAGTACTTC.

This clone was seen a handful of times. The CDR3 loop is CSVATSVYEQYF. In nucleotides, the CDR3 is TGCAGCGTGGCTACTAGCGTCTACGAGCAGTACTTC. The chain is built from TRBV29-1 and TRBJ2-7, with 7 nucleotides matching TRBD2. The CDR3 runs 12 residues. The J segment lost 3 bases and the V segment lost 6 bases, leaving 5 bases of the junction unmatched. Germline V gives CDR1 SQVTM, CDR2 ANQGSEA.

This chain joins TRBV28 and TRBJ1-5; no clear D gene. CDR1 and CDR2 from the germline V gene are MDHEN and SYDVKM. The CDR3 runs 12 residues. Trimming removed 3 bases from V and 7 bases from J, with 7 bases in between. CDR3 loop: CASSLTNQPQHF. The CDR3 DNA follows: TGTGCCAGCAGTTTGACGAACCAGCCCCAGCATTTT.